Shown below are 3 T cell receptor beta chains from a single sample sequenced in a study of blood T cell repertoires in COVID-19. Some clones are missing from TCRdb's copy, which holds only in-frame ones; the method was immunoSEQ multiplex PCR. The data contain roughly 150,000 clones, approximately 79% of them seen just once; the ten biggest clones take up around a fifth. Source material: PBMCs or T cells enriched from blood (not recorded which). The receptors come from a woman aged 70-85 years in a cohort exposed to, infected with or recovered from COVID-19 (not recorded which).

The chain employs TRBV19 and TRBJ2-1; 13 nucleotides line up with TRBD2. The CDR3 runs to 17 residues. With V trimmed by 5 bases and J by 4 bases, 8 bases remained unmatched. CDR1 and CDR2 from the germline V gene are LNHDA and SQIVND (reference sequence). The CDR3 sequence: CASSLRLAGGPYNEQFF. CDR3 nucleotide sequence: TGTGCCAGTAGTCTCCGACTAGCGGGAGGCCCATACAATGAGCAGTTCTTC. The variable domain in full, with the rest retrieved from reference TRBV19 and TRBJ2-1, is DGGITQSPKYLFRKEGQNVTLSCEQNLNHDAMYWYRQDPGQGLRLIYYSQIVNDFQKGDIAEGYSVSREKKESFPLTVTSAQKNPTAFYLCASSLRLAGGPYNEQFFGPGTRLTVL.

This chain connects TRBV7-3 to TRBJ1-1; D might be TRBD1 (5 bases). The V gene lost 5 bases and the J gene lost 3 bases, with 16 bases spanning the gap. Germline lookup yields CDR1 SGHTA and CDR2 FQGTGA. The CDR3 is 15 residues long. CDR3 nucleotides: TGTGCCAGCAGCCCCTTGGGGTTAGGGGACACTGAAGCTTTCTTT. Translating it yields CASSPLGLGDTEAFF. Based on the CDR3 plus reference TRBV7-3 and TRBJ1-1, the full variable domain is GAGVSQTPSNKVTEKGKYVELRCDPISGHTALYWYRQSLGQGPEFLIYFQGTGAADDSGLPNDRFFAVRPEGSVSTLKIQRTERGDSAVYLCASSPLGLGDTEAFFGQGTRLTVV.

The chain links TRBV2 to TRBJ1-2; a possible D gene is TRBD1 (6 bases). Per the germline V gene, CDR1 is SNHLY and CDR2 is FYNNEI. The length of the CDR3 is 15 residues. Trimming removed 7 bases from V and 7 bases from J, with 22 bases in between. CDR3 protein: CASTYSQGWMSGYTF. Here the CDR3 DNA reads TGTGCCAGCACTTATTCACAGGGATGGATGAGTGGCTACACCTTC.